This T cell receptor (beta chain) was observed in a study of regulatory T cells in long-lasting Graves disease. Study conclusions and caveats: TCR diversity was lower in persistent Graves' patients than in newly diagnosed ones. TRBV28 was favored in persistent disease, as were TRBJ1-2 and TRBJ2-5.

This clonotype was counted ten times or more. Its antigen is as yet unknown. CDR3-region Arm-PCR and iRepertoire HTBI primers produced the TCR beta libraries. TCRdb re-called the multiplex PCR reads with MiXCR, one entry per CDR3 protein. The data hold approximately 540,000 distinct CDR3 sequences, with 9.5% to 15% observed a single time. Time point reported: newly diagnosed GD, antithyroid drugs for less than 3 months. Following extraction of RNA from PBMCs, that RNA was used to make the TCR library. V lost 5 bases and J 7 bases, leaving 6 bases between the germline ends. CDR3 length: 12 residues. This sample was also put to use in a study of T cells in Graves' hyperthyroidism and ophthalmopathy. This second report adds: Disease duration under 2 months; hyperthyroidism patients were aged 18 to 65. Investigators excluded patients with uncontrolled infection, other autoimmune disease, pregnancy or lactation.

The chain carries TRBV12-3 or TRBV12-4 and TRBJ1-6, with D hard to call. The sequenced sample was peripheral blood mononuclear cells (PBMCs), obtained at new diagnosis, from a patient treated with antithyroid drugs. This sequence was found in a woman aged 30 to 39 with Graves disease. The CDR3 protein is CASSHGNSPLHF. Here the CDR3 DNA reads TGTGCCAGCAGTCACGGGAATTCACCCCTCCACTTT.